The text below deals with one TCR beta chain. The data derive from a study of cytomegalovirus exposure and HLA in healthy donors. CDR3 length equals 14 residues. Germline V lookup: CDR1 MDHEN, CDR2 SYDVKM. The V and J ends lost 4 bases and 5 bases, in that order; junction bases with no gene match: 3. The PCR was carried out with 60 Vbeta primers and 13 Jbeta primers. The assay was immunoSEQ multiplex PCR, and TCRdb's table has in-frame clones only and misses some. The table includes roughly 140,000 clones, around a tenth detected once. The J gene is TRBJ1-1, the V gene TRBV28; 11 nucleotides agree with TRBD1. Sequencing was performed on PBMCs. The TCR originated in a male donor in good health and CMV-seronegative. The CDR3 DNA follows: TGTGCCAGCAGTTGGGACAGGGGGGGGACTGAAGCTTTCTTT. Residues: CASSWDRGGTEAFF.